The 22 T cell receptor beta chains given below trace back to one sample, sequenced in a study of blood T cell repertoires in COVID-19. Assay used: immunoSEQ multiplex PCR; TCRdb lists only in-frame clones, some missing. Among about 78,000 clones listed, roughly 80% were seen once. Sequencing was carried out using peripheral blood. The receptor source for this set is a human donor in a cohort sampled during active COVID-19.

Turning to this clone: The same CDR3 is also encoded by other DNA sequences in this sample. The rearrangement joins TRBV10-3 to TRBJ1-1; D ambiguous. CDR1 ENHRY and CDR2 SYGVKD come from the germline V gene. The CDR3 consists of 14 residues. Trimming shortened V by 3 bases and J by 0 bases, and 8 bases separated the two germline ends. The CDR3 sequence: CAISDRGMNTEAFF. The CDR3 region has the DNA TGTGCCATCAGTGATCGAGGGATGAACACTGAAGCTTTCTTT.

This sequence joins TRBV29-1 and TRBJ1-1, with 7 bases matching TRBD1. Trimming took 5 bases from V and 7 from J; bases not matched to a gene: 4. The CDR3 has 11 residues. Germline V gene lookup returns CDR1 SQVTM and CDR2 ANQGSEA. For the CDR3, the DNA is TGCAGCGTTATAAGACAGGGTGAAGCTTTCTTT. This codes for CSVIRQGEAFF.

This clone has more than one count but fewer than ten. The V gene is TRBV2, the J gene TRBJ2-5; 9 bases are shared with TRBD2. From germline, CDR1 is SNHLY and CDR2 FYNNEI. The CDR3 runs 13 residues. V lost 10 bases and J lost 2; bases outside the gene matches: 5. For the CDR3, the DNA is TGTGCCACCCGACTAGCGGAACAAGAGACCCAGTACTTC. Translated, it gives CATRLAEQETQYF.

This clone appeared a few times. The genes are TRBV2 and TRBJ1-5, with TRBD1 as a possible D gene (5 bases). Trimming removed 4 bases from V and 6 bases from J, with 13 bases in between. The CDR3 is made up of 14 amino acids. From germline, CDR1 is SNHLY and CDR2 FYNNEI. The CDR3 here is CASSAGREGQPQHF. The CDR3 bases are TGTGCCAGCAGTGCGGGCAGGGAAGGTCAGCCCCAGCATTTT.

The V and J genes are TRBV4-2 and TRBJ2-3; a possible D gene is TRBD2 (6 bases). The length of the CDR3 is 16 residues. The V gene's germline CDR1 is LGHNA and CDR2 YNFKEQ. V was shortened by 1 base and J by 0 bases, with 11 bases between the two germline ends. The CDR3 nucleotides are TGTGCCAGCAGCCAAGGAAGGCTAGCGAGCACAGATACGCAGTATTTT. This sequence encodes CASSQGRLASTDTQYF.

This chain uses TRBV4-1 with TRBJ1-6, with TRBD1 matching 9 bases. Losses at the gene ends were 3 bases for V and 14 bases for J; bases not matched to a gene: 11. The CDR3 spans 15 residues. Germline lookup yields CDR1 MGHRA and CDR2 YSYEKL. The CDR3 protein is CASSQDRGNFKALHF. The CDR3 DNA follows: TGCGCCAGCAGCCAGGACAGGGGAAATTTCAAGGCCCTCCACTTT.

The chain uses TRBV6-2 or TRBV6-3 and TRBJ2-1; TRBD1 is a possible D gene (6 bases). The CDR3 extends over 12 amino acids. Per the germline V gene, CDR1 is MNHEY and CDR2 is SVGEGT. V was clipped by 5 bases and J by 8 bases, with 10 bases between them. The CDR3 spells CASSTGTHEQFF. The CDR3 DNA sequence: TGTGCCAGCAGTACAGGGACCCATGAGCAGTTCTTC.

This clone was seen a few times. Here the CDR3 DNA reads TGTGCCAGCAGTCTCCTCGGGACAGCTAGCAATCAGCCCCAGCATTTT. Translation gives CASSLLGTASNQPQHF. The rearrangement joins TRBV2 to TRBJ1-5; 7 bases are a match to TRBD1. With V trimmed by 5 bases and J by 0 bases, 7 bases remained unmatched. The length of the CDR3 is 16 residues. Germline CDR1 and CDR2: SNHLY and FYNNEI.

V is TRBV12-3 or TRBV12-4 and J is TRBJ2-7; tentative D call: TRBD2 (6 bases). The V end was cut by 5 bases, the J end by 4 bases, with 9 bases between. This CDR3 has 12 residues. The CDR3 DNA is TGTGCCAGCAGTATCGGGACTTACGAGCAGTACTTC. Translating it yields CASSIGTYEQYF.

The chain combines TRBV25-1 with TRBJ2-7, with D perhaps matching TRBD1 (5 bases). V was pared by 8 bases and J by 3 bases, with 17 bases between. This CDR3 is built from 14 residues. In germline, CDR1 is MGHDK, CDR2 SYGVNS. CDR3 bases: TGTGCCAGCGGTAGATCAGGGATTAGCTACGAGCAGTACTTC. This codes for CASGRSGISYEQYF.

The gene calls are TRBV4-1 and TRBJ2-7; D is perhaps TRBD1 (6 bases). Between the trimmed V and J ends, which lost 1 base and 2 bases, there was a span of 9 bases. In germline, CDR1 is MGHRA, CDR2 YSYEKL. The CDR3 totals 14 residues. CDR3 nucleotide sequence: TGCGCCAGCAGCCAAGTACAGGGAACCTACGAGCAGTACTTC. It specifies CASSQVQGTYEQYF.

This clone was observed once. V usage is TRBV6-2 or TRBV6-3 and J usage is TRBJ2-7, with D unresolved. Deletions cut 0 bases from V and 0 bases from J, with 12 bases between. The CDR3 spans 16 residues. From germline, CDR1 is MNHEY and CDR2 SVGEGT. CDR3 DNA sequence: TGTGCCAGCAGTTACTCGAATCGTAGCAGCTCCTACGAGCAGTACTTC. It codes for CASSYSNRSSSYEQYF.

CDR3: CASSIISTGSEKLFF. The CDR3, as DNA: TGTGCCAGTAGTATAATTTCGACAGGGAGTGAAAAACTGTTTTTT. This chain uses TRBV19 with TRBJ1-4; 7 bases match TRBD1. Per the germline V gene, CDR1 is LNHDA and CDR2 is SQIVND (reference sequence). The junction had 7 bases not matched to a gene; V was cut back by 2 bases and J by 7 bases. This CDR3 contains 15 residues.

Only one count was recorded for this clone. This sequence joins TRBV3-1 (or the pseudogene TRBV3-2) and TRBJ2-1, with 10 bases matching TRBD1. Germline values: CDR1 LGHDT, CDR2 YNNKEL (reference sequence). The CDR3 covers 15 residues. After removal of 5 bases from V and 10 bases from J, the junction contained 11 bases not matched to a gene. CDR3 sequence reads: CASSLSGTGVGEQFF. The CDR3 nucleotides read TGTGCCAGCAGCTTGTCCGGGACAGGGGTAGGAGAGCAGTTCTTC.

V and J are TRBV30 and TRBJ2-3; D may be TRBD1 (5 bases). The CDR3 is 12 amino acids. Germline V gives CDR1 GTSNPN, CDR2 SVGIG (reference sequence). The V and J ends lost 4 bases and 2 bases respectively, with 7 bases between them. The CDR3 coding sequence is TGTGCCTGGACAGGGCTCACAGATACGCAGTATTTT. Amino acids: CAWTGLTDTQYF.

This chain uses TRBV6-1 with TRBJ1-5; 11 bases fit TRBD1. The germline CDR1 and CDR2 sequences are MNHNS and SASEGT. The CDR3 loop spans 16 amino acids. V trimming: 1 base; J trimming: 6 bases; junction bases outside the gene matches: 5. The CDR3 protein is CASSEVGQGAIQPQHF. As DNA, the CDR3 is TGTGCCAGCAGTGAAGTAGGACAGGGGGCGATTCAGCCCCAGCATTTT.

The chain couples TRBV7-2 to TRBJ2-2, with no clear D. The CDR3 is made up of 14 amino acids. Germline CDR1 is SGHTA and CDR2 is FQGNSA. V lost 2 bases, J lost 5 bases, and 9 bases lay in between. CDR3 loop: CASSLILATGELFF. The CDR3, as DNA: TGTGCCAGCAGCTTAATTCTTGCGACCGGGGAGCTGTTTTTT.

The chain joins TRBV6-5 to TRBJ1-1; 10 bases match TRBD1. V shed 6 bases and J 5 bases; nucleotides not matched to a gene: 3. There are 13 residues in the CDR3. Germline CDR1 MNHEY, CDR2 SVGAGI. CDR3 region: CASRDRGQTEAFF. CDR3 nucleotide sequence: TGTGCCAGCAGAGACAGGGGGCAAACTGAAGCTTTCTTT.

V gene TRBV27 combines with J gene TRBJ1-2, with TRBD1 identical over 10 bases. This CDR3 region has 14 residues. V lost 6 bases, J lost 1 base, and 2 bases stayed unmatched. Germline assignment: CDR1 MNHEY and CDR2 SMNVEV (reference sequence). In nucleotides, the CDR3 is TGTGCCAGCAGATGGACAGGGGGTAACTATGGCTACACCTTC. The encoded protein is CASRWTGGNYGYTF.

The CDR3 region has the DNA TGTGCCAGCAGCTTACAAGGCTCGGCGGGCGAGCAGTACTTC. Its translation: CASSLQGSAGEQYF. V usage is TRBV11-2 and J usage is TRBJ2-7; possibly TRBD2 for D (5 bases). This CDR3 region has 14 residues. V lost 2 bases to trimming and J lost 6 bases, with 14 bases between them. The germline gives CDR1 SGHAT, CDR2 FQNNGV.

By sample fraction, this clone is medium-sized (0.01 to 0.1%). This chain links TRBV7-9 with TRBJ1-2, with 7 bases aligning to TRBD1. The ends lost 0 bases at V and 3 bases at J; junction bases unmatched: 1. The CDR3 length is 14 residues. Germline V lookup: CDR1 SEHNR, CDR2 FQNEAQ (reference sequence). CDR3 in amino acids: CASSLAGTDYGYTF. In DNA form, the CDR3 reads TGTGCCAGCAGCTTAGCAGGGACAGACTATGGCTACACCTTC.

The V and J genes are TRBV6-5 and TRBJ1-1, with 9 bases matching TRBD1. Germline V gene data show CDR1 as MNHEY and CDR2 as SVGAGI. This CDR3 is 14 amino acids long. V lost 6 bases, J lost 0 bases, and 2 bases stayed unmatched. The CDR3 sequence is CASRQGAMNTEAFF. DNA for the CDR3: TGTGCCAGCAGACAGGGGGCTATGAACACTGAAGCTTTCTTT.